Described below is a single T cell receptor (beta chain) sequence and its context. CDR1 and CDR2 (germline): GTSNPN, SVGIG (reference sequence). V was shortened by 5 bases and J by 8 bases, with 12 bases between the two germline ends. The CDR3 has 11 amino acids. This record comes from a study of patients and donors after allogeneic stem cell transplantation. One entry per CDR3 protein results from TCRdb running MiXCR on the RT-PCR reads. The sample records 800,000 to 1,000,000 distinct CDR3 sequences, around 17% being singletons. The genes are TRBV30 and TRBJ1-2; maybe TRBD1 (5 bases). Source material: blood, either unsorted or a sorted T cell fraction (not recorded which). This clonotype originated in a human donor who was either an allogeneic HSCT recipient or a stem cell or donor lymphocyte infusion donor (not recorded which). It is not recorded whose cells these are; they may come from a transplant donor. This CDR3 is CAWVRGVGYTF. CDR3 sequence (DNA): TGTGCCTGGGTCCGGGGGGTGGGCTACACCTTC.